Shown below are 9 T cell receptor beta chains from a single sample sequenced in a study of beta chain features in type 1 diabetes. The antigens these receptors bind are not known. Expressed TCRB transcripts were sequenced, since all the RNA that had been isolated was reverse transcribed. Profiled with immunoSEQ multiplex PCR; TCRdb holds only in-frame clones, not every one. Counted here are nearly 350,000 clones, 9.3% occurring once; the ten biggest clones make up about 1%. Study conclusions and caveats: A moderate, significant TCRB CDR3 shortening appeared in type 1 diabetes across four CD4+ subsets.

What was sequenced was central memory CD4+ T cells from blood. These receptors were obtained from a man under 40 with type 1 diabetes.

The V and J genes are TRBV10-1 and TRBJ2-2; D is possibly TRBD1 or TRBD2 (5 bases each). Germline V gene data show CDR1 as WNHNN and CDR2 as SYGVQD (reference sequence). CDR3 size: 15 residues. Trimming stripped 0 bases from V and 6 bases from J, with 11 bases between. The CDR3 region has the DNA TGCGCCAGCAGTGAGTCCAGACAGAGGGCCGGGGAGCTGTTTTTT. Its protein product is CASSESRQRAGELFF.

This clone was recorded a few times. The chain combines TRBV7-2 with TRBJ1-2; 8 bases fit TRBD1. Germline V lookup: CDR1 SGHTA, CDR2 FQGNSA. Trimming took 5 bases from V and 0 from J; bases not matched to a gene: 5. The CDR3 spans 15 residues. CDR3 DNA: TGTGCCAGCAGCCCGGGACAGGATCCTAACTATGGCTACACCTTC. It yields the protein CASSPGQDPNYGYTF. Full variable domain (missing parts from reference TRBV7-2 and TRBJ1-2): GAGVSQSPSNKVTEKGKDVELRCDPISGHTALYWYRQSLGQGLEFLIYFQGNSAPDKSGLPSDRFSAERTGGSVSTLTIQRTQQEDSAVYLCASSPGQDPNYGYTFGSGTRLTVV.

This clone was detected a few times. The CDR3 DNA follows: TGTGCCAGCAGTCCTCGTGGGACAGGGAACTATGGCTACACCTTC. Its translation: CASSPRGTGNYGYTF. V gene TRBV27 combines with J gene TRBJ1-2; TRBD1 matches at 9 bases. The V gene's germline CDR1 is MNHEY and CDR2 SMNVEV (reference sequence). The CDR3 covers 15 residues. V dropped 5 bases and J dropped 2; count of bases not matched to a gene: 6.

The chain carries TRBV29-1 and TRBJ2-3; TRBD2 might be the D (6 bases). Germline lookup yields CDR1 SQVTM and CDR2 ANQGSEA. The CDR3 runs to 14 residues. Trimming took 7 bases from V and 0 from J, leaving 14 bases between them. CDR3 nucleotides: TGCAGCGCCATACGGGGGTCGAGCACAGATACGCAGTATTTT. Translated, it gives CSAIRGSSTDTQYF.

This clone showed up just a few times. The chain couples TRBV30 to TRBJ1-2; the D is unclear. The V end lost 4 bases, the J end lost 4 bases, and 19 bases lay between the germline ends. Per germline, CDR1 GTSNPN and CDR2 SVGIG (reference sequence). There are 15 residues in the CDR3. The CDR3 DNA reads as TGTGCCTGGAACCCGGACTATACCAAGAGCTATGGCTACACCTTC. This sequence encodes CAWNPDYTKSYGYTF.

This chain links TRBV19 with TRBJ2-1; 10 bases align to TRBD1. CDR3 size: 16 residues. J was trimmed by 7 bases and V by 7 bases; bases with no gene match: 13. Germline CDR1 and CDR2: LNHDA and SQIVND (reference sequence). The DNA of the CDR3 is TGTGCCAGTACCCCCTTAGGGACAGGGGCGCTAAATGAGCAGTTCTTC. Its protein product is CASTPLGTGALNEQFF.

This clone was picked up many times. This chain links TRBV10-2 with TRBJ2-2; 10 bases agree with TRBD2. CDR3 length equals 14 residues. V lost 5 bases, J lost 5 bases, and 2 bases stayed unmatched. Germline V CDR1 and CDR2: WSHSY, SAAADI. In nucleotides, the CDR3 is TGCGCCAGCAGTCCGGGACTAGCGACCGGGGAGCTGTTTTTT. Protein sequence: CASSPGLATGELFF.

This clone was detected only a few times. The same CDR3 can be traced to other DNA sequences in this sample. CDR3 sequence: CASSEQGLDGELFF. The CDR3 DNA sequence: TGTGCCAGCAGTGAACAGGGGCTTGACGGGGAGCTGTTTTTT. The chain has TRBV2 and TRBJ2-2, with D maybe TRBD1 (6 bases). The CDR3 is made up of 14 amino acids. The germline gives CDR1 SNHLY, CDR2 FYNNEI. The V and J ends lost 2 bases and 7 bases respectively, with 11 bases between them.

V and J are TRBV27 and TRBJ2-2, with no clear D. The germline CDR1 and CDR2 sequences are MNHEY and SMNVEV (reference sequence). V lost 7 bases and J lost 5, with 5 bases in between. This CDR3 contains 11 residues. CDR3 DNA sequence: TGTGCCAGCACGGATACCGGGGAGCTGTTTTTT. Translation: CASTDTGELFF.